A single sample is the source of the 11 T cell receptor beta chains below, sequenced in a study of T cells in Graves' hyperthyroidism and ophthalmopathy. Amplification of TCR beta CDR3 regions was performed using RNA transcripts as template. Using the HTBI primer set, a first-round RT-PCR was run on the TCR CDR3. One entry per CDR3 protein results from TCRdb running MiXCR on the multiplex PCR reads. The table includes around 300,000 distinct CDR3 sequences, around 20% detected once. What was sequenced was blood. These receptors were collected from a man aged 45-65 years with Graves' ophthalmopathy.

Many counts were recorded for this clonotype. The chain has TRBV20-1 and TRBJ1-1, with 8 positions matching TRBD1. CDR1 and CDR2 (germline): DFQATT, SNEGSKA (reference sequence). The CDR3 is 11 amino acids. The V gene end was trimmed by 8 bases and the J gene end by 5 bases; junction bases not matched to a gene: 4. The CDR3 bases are TGCAGTTACGACAGGGGAACTGAAGCTTTCTTT. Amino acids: CSYDRGTEAFF.

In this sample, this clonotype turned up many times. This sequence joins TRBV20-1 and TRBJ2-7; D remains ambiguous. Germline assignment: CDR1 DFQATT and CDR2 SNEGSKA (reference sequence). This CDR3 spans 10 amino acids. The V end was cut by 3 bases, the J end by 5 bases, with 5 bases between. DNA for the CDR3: TGCAGTGCTAGTGGGGACGAGCAGTACTTC. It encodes CSASGDEQYF.

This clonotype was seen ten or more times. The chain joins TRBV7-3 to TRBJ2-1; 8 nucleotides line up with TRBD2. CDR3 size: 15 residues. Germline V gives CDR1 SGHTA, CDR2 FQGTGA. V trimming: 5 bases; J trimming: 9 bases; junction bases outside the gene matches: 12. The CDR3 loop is CASSLGAGAQSEQFF. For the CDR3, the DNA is TGTGCCAGCAGCCTAGGAGCGGGAGCTCAATCTGAGCAGTTCTTC.

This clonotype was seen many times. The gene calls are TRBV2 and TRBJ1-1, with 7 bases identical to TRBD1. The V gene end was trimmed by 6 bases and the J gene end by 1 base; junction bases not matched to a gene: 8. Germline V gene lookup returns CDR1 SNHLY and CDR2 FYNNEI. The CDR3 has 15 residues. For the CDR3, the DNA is TGTGCCAGCAGGACCTCCCCAGGGGGGAACACTGAAGCTTTCTTT. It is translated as CASRTSPGGNTEAFF. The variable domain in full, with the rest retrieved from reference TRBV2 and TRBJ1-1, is EPEVTQTPSHQVTQMGQEVILRCVPISNHLYFYWYRQILGQKVEFLVSFYNNEISEKSEIFDDQFSVERPDGSNFTLKIRSTKLEDSAMYFCASRTSPGGNTEAFFGQGTRLTVV.

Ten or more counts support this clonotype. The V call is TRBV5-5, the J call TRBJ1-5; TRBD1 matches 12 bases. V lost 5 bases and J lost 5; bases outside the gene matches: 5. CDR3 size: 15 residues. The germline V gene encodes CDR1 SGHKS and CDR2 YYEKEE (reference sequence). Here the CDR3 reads CASRPGTGGYQPQHF. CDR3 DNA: TGTGCCAGCAGACCCGGGACAGGGGGCTATCAGCCCCAGCATTTT.

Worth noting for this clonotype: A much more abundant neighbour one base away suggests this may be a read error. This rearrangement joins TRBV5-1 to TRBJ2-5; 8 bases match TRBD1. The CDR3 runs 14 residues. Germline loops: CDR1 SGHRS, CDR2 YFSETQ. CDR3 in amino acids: CAGSLQGARETQYF. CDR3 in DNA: TGCGCCGGCAGCCTCCAGGGGGCCCGGGAGACCCAGTACTTC.

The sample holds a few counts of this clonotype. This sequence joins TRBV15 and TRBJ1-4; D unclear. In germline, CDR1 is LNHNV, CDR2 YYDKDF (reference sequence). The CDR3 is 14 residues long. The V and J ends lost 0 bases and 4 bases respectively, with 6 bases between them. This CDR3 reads CATSREQFNEKLFF. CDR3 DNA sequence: TGTGCCACCAGCAGAGAACAGTTTAATGAAAAACTGTTTTTT.

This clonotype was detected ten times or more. The CDR3 reads CASSHHGPGLKRYEQYF. CDR3 DNA: TGTGCCAGCAGCCACCACGGTCCGGGACTCAAAAGGTACGAGCAGTACTTC. J is TRBJ2-7 and V is TRBV3-1; maybe TRBD2 (6 bases). V lost 3 bases, J lost 4 bases, and 22 bases lay in between. Germline-derived CDR1 and CDR2 are LGHDT and YNNKEL (reference sequence). The CDR3 has 17 amino acids.

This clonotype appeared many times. CDR3 residues: CASSLEGGPDNSPLHF. The CDR3, as DNA: TGCGCCAGCAGCTTGGAGGGAGGGCCGGATAATTCACCCCTCCACTTT. This chain uses TRBV5-1 with TRBJ1-6; unclear D gene. Germline V gives CDR1 SGHRS, CDR2 YFSETQ. The CDR3 consists of 16 residues. V shed 0 bases and J shed 5 bases, with 12 bases lying between them.

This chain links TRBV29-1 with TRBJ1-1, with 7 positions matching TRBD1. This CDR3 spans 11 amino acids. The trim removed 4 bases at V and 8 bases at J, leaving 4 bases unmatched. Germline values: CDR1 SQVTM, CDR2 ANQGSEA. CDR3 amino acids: CSVVGGGEAFF. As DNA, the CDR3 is TGCAGCGTTGTAGGAGGGGGCGAAGCTTTCTTT.

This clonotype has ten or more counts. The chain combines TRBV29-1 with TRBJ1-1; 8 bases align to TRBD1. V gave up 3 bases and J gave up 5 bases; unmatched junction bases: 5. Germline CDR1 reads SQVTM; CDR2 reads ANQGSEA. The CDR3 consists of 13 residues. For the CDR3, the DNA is TGCAGCGTTGAGGGGACAGGCGGAACTGAAGCTTTCTTT. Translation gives CSVEGTGGTEAFF.